These 31 T cell receptor beta chains originate from one sample sequenced in a study of blood T cell repertoires in COVID-19. Some clones are missing from TCRdb's copy, which holds only in-frame ones; the method was immunoSEQ multiplex PCR. The sample records some 200,000 clones, 65% to 90% being singletons. The sequenced material came from peripheral blood. These receptors all come from a man aged 80 or over with acute or convalescent COVID-19.

This clone was seen only once. This chain connects TRBV19 to TRBJ1-3, with D perhaps TRBD1 (5 bases). Germline loops: CDR1 LNHDA, CDR2 SQIVND (reference sequence). The CDR3 length is 15 residues. V was pared by 7 bases and J by 1 base, with 14 bases between. CDR3 sequence reads: CASTPPTDSGNTIYF. CDR3 nucleotides: TGTGCCAGTACCCCCCCGACAGATTCTGGAAACACCATATATTTT.

This rearrangement joins TRBV3-1 (or the pseudogene TRBV3-2) to TRBJ2-7; D is possibly TRBD1 (6 bases). V gave up 2 bases and J gave up 1 base, with 9 bases separating them. The CDR3 runs to 14 residues. CDR1 is LGHDT and CDR2 is YNNKEL in the germline V gene (reference sequence). This CDR3 is CASSQRTVSYEQYV. CDR3 bases: TGTGCCAGCAGCCAAAGGACAGTATCCTACGAGCAGTACGTC.

The chain combines TRBV30 with TRBJ2-7, with 8 nucleotides matching TRBD1. With V trimmed by 3 bases and J by 0 bases, 7 bases remained unmatched. This CDR3 is 15 amino acids long. Germline CDR1 is GTSNPN and CDR2 is SVGIG (reference sequence). CDR3 sequence: CAWRVGTGSSYEQYF. The CDR3 bases are TGTGCCTGGAGAGTTGGGACAGGTAGCTCCTACGAGCAGTACTTC.

The chain recombines TRBV2 with TRBJ2-5; D unclear. Trimming took 4 bases from V and 1 from J, leaving 10 bases between them. The CDR3 loop spans 14 amino acids. Germline CDR1 is SNHLY and CDR2 is FYNNEI. The CDR3 DNA sequence: TGTGCCAGCAGTGTCGGCGGAGCCCAAGAGACCCAGTACTTC. Translating gives CASSVGGAQETQYF.

V is TRBV30 and J is TRBJ2-1; D is unresolved. Trimming removed 4 bases at V and 6 bases at J, with 16 bases between. The length of the CDR3 is 14 residues. CDR1 GTSNPN and CDR2 SVGIG come from the germline V gene (reference sequence). The CDR3 DNA reads as TGTGCCTGGACCCCCAGGCTCTACTCCAATGAGCAGTTCTTC. Amino acids: CAWTPRLYSNEQFF.

This chain connects TRBV18 to TRBJ2-3; 8 bases agree with TRBD1. Germline CDR1 KGHSH, CDR2 LQKENI. V was clipped by 8 bases and J by 5 bases; unmatched bases: 9. The CDR3 covers 14 residues. The CDR3 is CASARQGRGDTQYF. DNA for the CDR3: TGTGCCAGCGCAAGACAGGGGCGGGGAGATACGCAGTATTTT.

V usage is TRBV6-4 and J usage is TRBJ1-1, with D tentatively TRBD1 (6 bases). CDR3 length: 13 residues. V lost 5 bases and J 1 base, leaving 8 bases between the germline ends. Germline CDR1 is MRHNA and CDR2 is SNTAGT. CDR3 nucleotide sequence: TGTGCCAGCAGTTCACAGGGGAACACTGAAGCTTTCTTT. Residues: CASSSQGNTEAFF.

This chain uses TRBV9 with TRBJ2-3; 9 bases map to TRBD2. In germline, CDR1 is SGDLS, CDR2 YYNGEE. The CDR3 spans 16 residues. V lost 3 bases and J lost 5; bases outside the gene matches: 10. CDR3 coding DNA: TGTGCCAGCAGCGCAATAGCGGGAGCCTGGGGAGATACGCAGTATTTT. It yields the protein CASSAIAGAWGDTQYF.

The V gene is TRBV5-5, the J gene TRBJ2-2, with 7 bases matching TRBD2. There are 16 residues in the CDR3. The germline gives CDR1 SGHKS, CDR2 YYEKEE (reference sequence). The V and J ends lost 2 bases and 3 bases, in that order; junction bases with no gene match: 7. As DNA, the CDR3 is TGTGCCAGCAGCTTTAGGCGGGAGTTGGACACCGGGGAGCTGTTTTTT. Amino acids: CASSFRRELDTGELFF. Filled out from reference TRBV5-5 and TRBJ2-2, the complete variable domain reads DAGVTQSPTHLIKTRGQQVTLRCSPISGHKSVSWYQQVLGQGPQFIFQYYEKEERGRGNFPDRFSARQFPNYSSELNVNALLLGDSALYLCASSFRRELDTGELFFGEGSRLTVL.

V usage is TRBV7-2 and J usage is TRBJ2-5; 9 nucleotides agree with TRBD1. The germline V gene encodes CDR1 SGHTA and CDR2 FQGNSA. After removal of 1 base from V and 7 bases from J, the junction contained 10 bases not matched to a gene. The CDR3 contains 16 residues. CDR3 residues: CASSLVSGQGMGTQYF. The CDR3 bases are TGTGCCAGCAGCTTAGTGTCCGGACAGGGGATGGGGACCCAGTACTTC.

The chain is built from TRBV30 and TRBJ2-7, with 12 positions matching TRBD2. Trimming at V came to 1 base and at J to 7 bases, leaving 20 bases not matched to a gene. This CDR3 has 19 residues. Germline V CDR1 and CDR2: GTSNPN, SVGIG (reference sequence). In DNA form, the CDR3 reads TGTGCCTGGAGTGGAACTAGCGGGAGGCCCGAAAGACAGACGGGGGAGCAGTACGTC. Amino acids: CAWSGTSGRPERQTGEQYV.

V is TRBV6-4 and J is TRBJ2-1; 11 bases are shared with TRBD2. The CDR3 has 14 amino acids. With V trimmed by 10 bases and J by 2 bases, 4 bases remained unmatched. Germline V CDR1 and CDR2: MRHNA, SNTAGT. The CDR3 spells CAIGTSGTYNEQFF. CDR3 coding DNA: TGTGCCATCGGGACTAGCGGAACCTACAATGAGCAGTTCTTC.

This clone was recorded a few times. This chain uses TRBV11-3 with TRBJ2-7; a weak D match, TRBD1 (6 bases). The CDR3 contains 13 residues. The germline gives CDR1 SGHNT, CDR2 YENEEA. Trimming stripped 4 bases from V and 0 bases from J, with 7 bases between. The CDR3 loop is CASSWGLSYEQYV. CDR3 coding DNA: TGTGCCAGCAGCTGGGGGCTCTCCTACGAGCAGTACGTC.

This clone was seen a handful of times. The V and J genes are TRBV6-6 and TRBJ2-1; D unclear. V gave up 5 bases and J gave up 1 base, with 9 bases separating them. Germline loops: CDR1 MNHNY, CDR2 SVGAGI (reference sequence). The CDR3 loop spans 14 amino acids. The CDR3 sequence is CASSPQPSYNEQFF. In nucleotides, the CDR3 is TGTGCCAGCAGTCCACAGCCTTCCTACAATGAGCAGTTCTTC.

The rearrangement uses TRBV6-6 and TRBJ2-7; 8 bases are shared with TRBD1. The germline CDR1 and CDR2 sequences are MNHNY and SVGAGI (reference sequence). The CDR3 covers 15 residues. Trimming cost V 0 bases and J 2 bases; bases outside gene matches: 3. CDR3 region: CASSYSTGATYEQYF. The CDR3 nucleotides are TGTGCCAGCAGTTACTCGACAGGGGCCACCTACGAGCAGTACTTC.

The chain combines TRBV10-2 with TRBJ2-7; 8 nucleotides line up with TRBD2. The CDR3 is made up of 13 amino acids. Germline CDR1 and CDR2: WSHSY and SAAADI. V dropped 4 bases and J dropped 7; count of bases not matched to a gene: 6. CDR3 region: CASSALASGEQYV. Written as DNA, the CDR3 is TGCGCCAGCAGTGCCCTAGCTAGCGGGGAGCAGTACGTC.

This chain uses TRBV28 with TRBJ2-5; 9 nucleotides line up with TRBD1. Germline-derived CDR1 and CDR2 are MDHEN and SYDVKM. V was pared by 5 bases and J by 0 bases, with 4 bases of the junction left unmatched. The CDR3 has 15 residues. The CDR3 is CASSAGTGYQETQYF. The CDR3, as DNA: TGTGCCAGCAGTGCCGGGACAGGGTACCAAGAGACCCAGTACTTC.

The rearrangement uses TRBV7-2 and TRBJ2-1; 13 nucleotides align to TRBD2. Germline loops: CDR1 SGHTA, CDR2 FQGNSA. This CDR3 is 16 amino acids long. The V segment lost 1 base and the J segment 9 bases; nucleotides outside the gene matches: 6. CDR3 sequence reads: CASSLGTSGSGAEQFF. The CDR3 DNA is TGTGCCAGCAGCTTAGGGACTAGCGGGAGTGGAGCTGAGCAGTTCTTC.

The J gene is TRBJ1-4, the V gene TRBV5-1; 10 bases align to TRBD1. The CDR3 loop spans 13 amino acids. From germline, CDR1 is SGHRS and CDR2 YFSETQ. J was trimmed by 7 bases and V by 7 bases; bases with no gene match: 4. CDR3 bases: TGCGCCAGCTCGAGGACAGGGGGTGAAAAACTGTTTTTT. Translating gives CASSRTGGEKLFF.

The chain has TRBV29-1 and TRBJ2-1; TRBD1 matches at 9 bases. With V trimmed by 0 bases and J by 9 bases, 9 bases remained unmatched. The length of the CDR3 is 15 residues. Per germline, CDR1 SQVTM and CDR2 ANQGSEA. The DNA of the CDR3 is TGCAGCGTTGAAGATCCACAGGGGGCGCTGGGTGAGCAGTTCTTC. Its translation is CSVEDPQGALGEQFF.

The chain recombines TRBV19 with TRBJ2-1; TRBD2 aligns across 8 bases. J lost 6 bases, V lost 7 bases, and 14 bases had no gene match. The CDR3 covers 16 residues. The germline V gene has CDR1 LNHDA and CDR2 SQIVND (reference sequence). The CDR3 DNA reads as TGTGCCAGTACCAAAAAGTCGGGACTAGTCCCCAATGAGCAGTTCTTC. Amino acid sequence: CASTKKSGLVPNEQFF.

The chain is built from TRBV7-9 and TRBJ2-3; D remains ambiguous. V was clipped by 5 bases and J by 1 base, with 7 bases between them. The CDR3 is 13 amino acids. CDR1 and CDR2 (germline): SEHNR, FQNEAQ (reference sequence). CDR3 amino acids: CASSRVGTDTQYF. The CDR3 coding sequence is TGTGCCAGCAGCCGCGTGGGCACAGATACGCAGTATTTT. The full variable domain, rest sourced from reference TRBV7-9 and TRBJ2-3, is DTGVSQNPRHKITKRGQNVTFRCDPISEHNRLYWYRQTLGQGPEFLTYFQNEAQLEKSRLLSDRFSAERPKGSFSTLEIQRTEQGDSAMYLCASSRVGTDTQYFGPGTRLTVL.

This rearrangement joins TRBV11-3 to TRBJ1-1; no firm D call. From germline, CDR1 is SGHNT and CDR2 YENEEA. This CDR3 is built from 13 residues. V shed 3 bases and J shed 1 base, with 6 bases lying between them. CDR3 sequence: CASSLSPNTEAFF. The CDR3 DNA sequence: TGTGCCAGCAGCTTGAGTCCGAACACTGAAGCTTTCTTT.

The rearrangement uses TRBV5-6 and TRBJ2-7; a weak D match, TRBD1 (5 bases). Germline V gives CDR1 SGHDT, CDR2 YYEEEE. This CDR3 comprises 13 residues. Trimming removed 0 bases from V and 7 bases from J, with 11 bases in between. The CDR3 reads CASSLEGKGEQYV. The CDR3 DNA is TGTGCCAGCAGCTTGGAGGGGAAGGGAGAGCAGTACGTC.

The chain is built from TRBV11-1 and TRBJ2-1; TRBD2 matches 7 bases. The trim removed 1 base at V and 7 bases at J, leaving 10 bases unmatched. The CDR3 has 16 residues. Per the germline V gene, CDR1 is SGHAT and CDR2 is FQDESV (reference sequence). The CDR3 sequence: CASSLGPGSGGNEQFF. CDR3 coding DNA: TGTGCCAGCAGCTTAGGGCCAGGCTCGGGGGGTAATGAGCAGTTCTTC.

In its sample, this clone was seen once. This chain uses TRBV12-3 or TRBV12-4 with TRBJ1-5; 7 bases match TRBD1. CDR3 length: 13 residues. The ends lost 6 bases at V and 9 bases at J; junction bases unmatched: 8. The CDR3 DNA reads as TGTGCCAGCAGCCCCGGGACAGTGTGGCCCCAGCATTTT. Protein sequence: CASSPGTVWPQHF.

This rearrangement joins TRBV3-1 (or the pseudogene TRBV3-2) to TRBJ2-5, with 7 bases aligning to TRBD2. This CDR3 has 15 residues. The trim removed 4 bases at V and 2 bases at J, leaving 7 bases unmatched. Germline CDR1 LGHDT, CDR2 YNNKEL (reference sequence). The CDR3 DNA sequence: TGTGCCAGCAGCCCGGGAGGTCGCCCTCAAGAGACCCAGTACTTC. It yields the protein CASSPGGRPQETQYF.

The chain carries TRBV27 and TRBJ2-3; 9 bases agree with TRBD1. CDR1 is MNHEY, CDR2 SMNVEV, per germline (reference sequence). The CDR3 runs to 18 residues. V trimming: 1 base; J trimming: 0 bases; junction bases outside the gene matches: 8. The DNA of the CDR3 is TGTGCCAGCAGTTTATTGGGGACAGGGTCCGGGAGCACAGATACGCAGTATTTT. It codes for CASSLLGTGSGSTDTQYF.

With respect to this clone: Sequence at one end of the junction differs from germline and may be a read error. The V and J genes are TRBV30 and TRBJ2-7, with D possibly matching TRBD1 (6 bases). This CDR3 is 14 amino acids long. CDR1 GTSNPN and CDR2 SVGIG come from the germline V gene (reference sequence). CDR3 region: CAGSPQGLSYEQYF. CDR3 nucleotide sequence: TGTGCCGGGAGCCCACAGGGTCTTTCCTACGAGCAGTACTTC.

The V gene is TRBV6-5, the J gene TRBJ1-2, with a weak D call TRBD1 (6 bases). CDR3 size: 14 residues. The germline gives CDR1 MNHEY, CDR2 SVGAGI. V dropped 6 bases and J dropped 8 bases, with 19 bases sitting between them. CDR3 protein: CASSSGRGKAGYTF. CDR3 nucleotides: TGTGCCAGCAGCTCGGGCAGGGGCAAGGCGGGCTACACCTTC.

V usage is TRBV7-2 and J usage is TRBJ2-7, with D possibly matching TRBD1 (5 bases). This CDR3 has 14 amino acids. Germline V gene data show CDR1 as SGHTA and CDR2 as FQGNSA. Trimming left V 0 bases short and J 3 bases short, with 9 bases between. The CDR3 DNA reads as TGTGCCAGCAGCTTAGCGGGAAGGGGCTACGAGCAGTACTTC. Amino acid sequence: CASSLAGRGYEQYF. Supplemented by reference TRBV7-2 and TRBJ2-7, the full variable domain reads GAGVSQSPSNKVTEKGKDVELRCDPISGHTALYWYRQSLGQGLEFLIYFQGNSAPDKSGLPSDRFSAERTGGSVSTLTIQRTQQEDSAVYLCASSLAGRGYEQYFGPGTRLTVT.